Listed here are 23 T cell receptor beta chains from one sample, sequenced in a study of blood T cell repertoires in COVID-19. The data were produced by immunoSEQ multiplex PCR, yet TCRdb's version contains in-frame clones alone and is incomplete. This sample has 150,000 to 200,000 clones, with less than 80% found just once. Sequences were obtained from peripheral blood. The origin of the receptors is a man in his forties or fifties who had recovered from COVID-19.

This chain uses TRBV28 with TRBJ1-1; D remains ambiguous. This CDR3 is built from 13 residues. Germline CDR1 reads MDHEN; CDR2 reads SYDVKM. Between the trimmed V and J ends, which lost 7 bases and 0 bases, there was a span of 9 bases. The CDR3 DNA follows: TGTGCCAGCACCGATCAGATGAACACTGAAGCTTTCTTT. It codes for CASTDQMNTEAFF.

In regard to this clone: Other DNA sequences of this sample code for an identical CDR3. The gene calls are TRBV7-2 and TRBJ2-1; TRBD1 matches at 8 bases. CDR1 and CDR2 (germline): SGHTA, FQGNSA. V lost 2 bases and J lost 7; bases outside the gene matches: 1. The CDR3 is 13 amino acids. DNA of the CDR3: TGTGCCAGCAGCTTAACAGGGGGAAATGAGCAGTTCTTC. This encodes CASSLTGGNEQFF.

CDR3 nucleotide sequence: TGTGCCAGCAGCGGAGACGCGTACGAGCAGTACTTC. This codes for CASSGDAYEQYF. The chain recombines TRBV3-1 (or the pseudogene TRBV3-2) with TRBJ2-7; D remains ambiguous. Trimming left V 5 bases short and J 4 bases short, with 9 bases between. The CDR3 consists of 12 residues. CDR1 and CDR2 from the germline V gene are LGHDT and YNNKEL (reference sequence).

CDR3 sequence reads: CASSSRPLTSQTGGQTQYF. CDR3 in DNA: TGTGCCAGCAGCTCTAGGCCCCTGACTAGCCAAACTGGTGGGCAGACCCAGTACTTC. The chain is built from TRBV7-8 and TRBJ2-5, with TRBD2 matching 7 bases. The V and J ends lost 4 bases and 6 bases, in that order; junction bases with no gene match: 23. The germline V gene encodes CDR1 SGHVS and CDR2 FQNEAQ. The CDR3 runs to 19 residues.

CDR3 bases: TGTGCCAGCAGTAAGACAGGACGGTCTGAAGCTTTCTTT. This translates into CASSKTGRSEAFF. The chain combines TRBV28 with TRBJ1-1, with D possibly TRBD1 on 6 matching bases. CDR1 MDHEN and CDR2 SYDVKM come from the germline V gene. V lost 5 bases and J 6 bases, leaving 13 bases between the germline ends. This CDR3 comprises 13 residues.

The genes are TRBV27 and TRBJ2-4; D may be TRBD1 (6 bases). Germline assignment: CDR1 MNHEY and CDR2 SMNVEV (reference sequence). The V end was cut by 6 bases, the J end by 13 bases, with 22 bases between. The CDR3 runs 14 residues. CDR3 loop: CASSPLRDKGRQYF. CDR3 nucleotides: TGTGCCAGCAGCCCACTTCGGGACAAGGGGCGACAGTACTTC.

The V and J genes are TRBV6-6 and TRBJ2-7; 16 nucleotides agree with TRBD2. CDR3 length equals 16 residues. Trimming removed 5 bases from V and 6 bases from J; junction bases left unmatched: 7. Germline V gene sequence: CDR1 MNHNY, CDR2 SVGAGI (reference sequence). CDR3 loop: CASSPGTSGRGGEQYF. The CDR3 DNA reads TGTGCCAGCAGTCCCGGGACTAGCGGGAGGGGGGGCGAGCAGTACTTC.

The V and J genes are TRBV5-4 and TRBJ2-5, with D perhaps matching TRBD2 (6 bases). Germline V gene sequence: CDR1 SGHNT, CDR2 YYREEE (reference sequence). The CDR3 has 16 residues. The V end lost 2 bases, the J end lost 6 bases, and 20 bases lay between the germline ends. The CDR3 nucleotides are TGTGCCAGCAGCTTCTATAGCGGAGGGAGTGGGAAGACCCAGTACTTC. It encodes CASSFYSGGSGKTQYF.

This chain connects TRBV27 to TRBJ2-7; TRBD2 might be the D (5 bases). The CDR3 is 13 amino acids. CDR1 and CDR2 (germline): MNHEY, SMNVEV (reference sequence). The germline V and J ends were trimmed by 0 bases and 4 bases, with 7 bases remaining between them. DNA of the CDR3: TGTGCCAGCAGTTTATCGGCGGGTTACGAGCAGTACTTC. Translation: CASSLSAGYEQYF.

This sequence joins TRBV16 and TRBJ1-1, with D tentatively TRBD1 (5 bases). Trimming took off 0 bases at V and 11 bases at J, with 13 bases between the two ends. The V gene's germline CDR1 is KGHSY and CDR2 FQNENV. The CDR3 is 13 amino acids. The CDR3 sequence: CASSQSARENAFF. The DNA for the CDR3 is TGTGCCAGCAGCCAATCTGCCAGGGAAAATGCTTTCTTT.

The V call is TRBV7-3, the J call TRBJ2-6; D unclear. The CDR3 is made up of 13 amino acids. The V end was cut by 4 bases, the J end by 2 bases, with 3 bases between. Looked up from germline, CDR1 is SGHTA and CDR2 is FQGTGA. The CDR3: CASSSTGANVLTF. The CDR3 DNA is TGTGCCAGCAGCTCCACTGGGGCCAACGTCCTGACTTTC.

CDR3 region: CASSLVRSSGAANAPRQYF. CDR3 DNA: TGTGCCAGCAGCTTAGTTCGCTCTAGCGGGGCCGCCAACGCGCCGCGGCAGTACTTC. This chain joins TRBV7-6 and TRBJ2-7; TRBD2 aligns across 9 bases. This CDR3 comprises 19 residues. After removal of 1 base from V and 9 bases from J, the junction contained 22 bases not matched to a gene. Looked up from germline, CDR1 is SGHVS and CDR2 is FNYEAQ.

The rearrangement joins TRBV19 to TRBJ2-7, with 11 bases matching TRBD2. The CDR3 is 14 residues long. Germline lookup yields CDR1 LNHDA and CDR2 SQIVND (reference sequence). The junction had 4 bases not matched to a gene; V was cut back by 5 bases and J by 4 bases. The DNA for the CDR3 is TGTGCCAGTAGTTTCACTAGCGGGAGTTACGAGCAGTACTTC. Its translation is CASSFTSGSYEQYF.

The chain employs TRBV11-2 and TRBJ1-5; D call uncertain. The CDR3 is 13 residues long. Germline V gene sequence: CDR1 SGHAT, CDR2 FQNNGV. The V end was cut by 0 bases, the J end by 3 bases, with 3 bases between. In DNA, the CDR3 is TGTGCCAGCAGCTTAGATCACAATCAGCCCCAGCATTTT. It codes for CASSLDHNQPQHF.

The chain couples TRBV28 to TRBJ1-5; possible D gene TRBD1, 5 bases. CDR1 is MDHEN and CDR2 is SYDVKM in the germline V gene. The CDR3 extends over 16 amino acids. The V and J ends lost 6 bases and 4 bases respectively, with 19 bases between them. In DNA form, the CDR3 reads TGTGCCAGCAGCCCGGCAATGCGGGGGATTAATCAGCCCCAGCATTTT. Protein product: CASSPAMRGINQPQHF.

This clone was seen a few times. The gene calls are TRBV6-6 and TRBJ1-1; weak D call: TRBD1 (5 bases). Germline V gene data show CDR1 as MNHNY and CDR2 as SVGAGI (reference sequence). V was clipped by 2 bases and J by 4 bases, with 8 bases between them. CDR3 length: 13 residues. In DNA form, the CDR3 reads TGTGCCAGCAGTTACCCGCAGGGCACTGAAGCTTTCTTT. This sequence encodes CASSYPQGTEAFF.

This chain uses TRBV19 with TRBJ1-5; D is uncertain. Trimming took off 7 bases at V and 5 bases at J, with 15 bases between the two ends. Germline CDR1 is LNHDA and CDR2 is SQIVND (reference sequence). There are 14 residues in the CDR3. DNA of the CDR3: TGTGCCAGTAAGGTTCACAGTTCCGATCAGCCCCAGCATTTT. Its translation: CASKVHSSDQPQHF.

The rearrangement joins TRBV5-5 to TRBJ1-2; weak D call: TRBD1 (6 bases). V lost 2 bases, J lost 2 bases, and 7 bases lay in between. Per the germline V gene, CDR1 is SGHKS and CDR2 is YYEKEE (reference sequence). The CDR3 loop spans 13 amino acids. CDR3 DNA: TGTGCCAGCAGCTTACAGGGAAACTATGGCTACACCTTC. It translates to CASSLQGNYGYTF. Full variable domain (missing parts from reference TRBV5-5 and TRBJ1-2): DAGVTQSPTHLIKTRGQQVTLRCSPISGHKSVSWYQQVLGQGPQFIFQYYEKEERGRGNFPDRFSARQFPNYSSELNVNALLLGDSALYLCASSLQGNYGYTFGSGTRLTVV.

CDR3 region: CAWSSRRGFNEQFF. The CDR3 DNA reads TGTGCCTGGAGTTCCCGCAGGGGGTTTAATGAGCAGTTCTTC. The chain joins TRBV30 to TRBJ2-1, with TRBD1 matching 7 bases. V lost 2 bases to trimming and J lost 7 bases; unmatched junction nucleotides: 8. Germline assignment: CDR1 GTSNPN and CDR2 SVGIG (reference sequence). This CDR3 region has 14 residues.

The chain is built from TRBV5-8 and TRBJ2-1; TRBD2 aligns across 8 bases. The junction had 9 bases not matched to a gene; V was cut back by 4 bases and J by 6 bases. There are 15 residues in the CDR3. Looked up from germline, CDR1 is SGHTS and CDR2 is YDEGEE. Written as DNA, the CDR3 is TGTGCCAGCAGCCGGGGGACTAGGGCTACCAATGAGCAGTTCTTC. It encodes CASSRGTRATNEQFF.

This rearrangement joins TRBV15 to TRBJ2-1; the match to TRBD1 covers 7 bases. Germline assignment: CDR1 LNHNV and CDR2 YYDKDF (reference sequence). This CDR3 spans 16 amino acids. Trimming cost V 7 bases and J 3 bases; bases outside gene matches: 12. CDR3 nucleotides: TGTGCCACCACCAAAGGGGGCAGGGTTTACTACAATGAGCAGTTCTTC. It is translated as CATTKGGRVYYNEQFF.

The table lists this clone with a few counts. The rearrangement uses TRBV7-9 and TRBJ2-1, with TRBD2 matching over 16 bases. V lost 1 base and J lost 7; bases outside the gene matches: 7. Germline values: CDR1 SEHNR, CDR2 FQNEAQ (reference sequence). The CDR3 consists of 18 residues. The CDR3 nucleotides read TGTGCCAGCAGCTTAGTGGGGACTAGCGGGAGGGCCAGAAATGAGCAGTTCTTC. Translation: CASSLVGTSGRARNEQFF. The full variable domain, with the rest looked up from reference TRBV7-9 and TRBJ2-1, is DTGVSQNPRHKITKRGQNVTFRCDPISEHNRLYWYRQTLGQGPEFLTYFQNEAQLEKSRLLSDRFSAERPKGSFSTLEIQRTEQGDSAMYLCASSLVGTSGRARNEQFFGPGTRLTVL.

In this sample, this clone turned up a few times. The rearrangement uses TRBV6-6 and TRBJ2-1; 12 nucleotides align to TRBD2. Germline trimming cut 5 bases from V and 7 bases from J; bases unmatched to any gene: 6. This CDR3 is built from 15 residues. Germline V gene sequence: CDR1 MNHNY, CDR2 SVGAGI (reference sequence). The CDR3 loop reads CASSRLAGEKNEQFF. CDR3 DNA: TGTGCCAGCAGTCGACTAGCGGGAGAAAAAAATGAGCAGTTCTTC.